One T cell receptor beta chain is described in this entry. No antigen is known for it. With 4 bases removed from V and 5 bases from J, the gap between germline ends came to 15 bases. The CDR3 has 14 residues. Germline CDR1 and CDR2: GTSNPN and SVGIG (reference sequence). cDNA reverse transcribed from extracted RNA served as the sequencing template. Only in-frame clones appear in the TCRdb table, and some are missing; sequencing was by immunoSEQ multiplex PCR. The table lists a few hundred thousand clones, roughly 69% of them singletons. These data belong to a study of CD8+ T cells in alopecia areata. Study-level points and caveats: Scalp sequencing also captures normal skin's resident alphabeta T cells.

This receptor was identified in a human donor with alopecia areata. The chain joins TRBV30 to TRBJ2-1, with a tentative D call TRBD1 (6 bases). This specimen was CD4+ T cells sorted from blood, taken at week 0. The CDR3 loop is CAWIGDRYDNEQFF. Here the CDR3 DNA reads TGTGCCTGGATCGGCGACAGGTATGACAATGAGCAGTTCTTC.